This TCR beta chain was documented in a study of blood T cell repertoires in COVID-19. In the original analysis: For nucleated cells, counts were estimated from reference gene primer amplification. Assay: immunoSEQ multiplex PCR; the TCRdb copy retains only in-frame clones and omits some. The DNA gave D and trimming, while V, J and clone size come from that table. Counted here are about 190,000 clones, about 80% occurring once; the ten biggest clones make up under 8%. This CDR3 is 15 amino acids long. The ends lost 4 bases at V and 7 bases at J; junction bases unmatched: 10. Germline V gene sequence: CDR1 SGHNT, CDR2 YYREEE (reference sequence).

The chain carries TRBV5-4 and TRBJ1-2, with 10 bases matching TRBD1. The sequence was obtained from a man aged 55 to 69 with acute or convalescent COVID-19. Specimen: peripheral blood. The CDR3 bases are TGTGCCAGCAGCATAGGACAGGGGGTGAGTTTTGGCTACACCTTC. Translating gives CASSIGQGVSFGYTF.